The sequence of this T cell receptor (beta chain) was determined in a study of blood T cell repertoires in COVID-19. The CDR3 runs 15 residues. In germline, CDR1 is SGDLS, CDR2 YYNGEE. Trimming at V came to 3 bases and at J to 6 bases, leaving 6 bases not matched to a gene. Data came from immunoSEQ multiplex PCR; TCRdb stores just in-frame clones and leaves some out. Of more than 200,000 clones listed, approximately 90% are singletons. The V gene is TRBV9, the J gene TRBJ1-2; 12 bases align to TRBD1. The sequence was collected from a young woman who had recovered from COVID-19. The sample taken for sequencing was PBMCs or T cells enriched from blood (not recorded which). The CDR3 DNA reads as TGTGCCAGCAGCGCAACCGGGACAGGGGGCGATGGCTACACCTTC. This codes for CASSATGTGGDGYTF.